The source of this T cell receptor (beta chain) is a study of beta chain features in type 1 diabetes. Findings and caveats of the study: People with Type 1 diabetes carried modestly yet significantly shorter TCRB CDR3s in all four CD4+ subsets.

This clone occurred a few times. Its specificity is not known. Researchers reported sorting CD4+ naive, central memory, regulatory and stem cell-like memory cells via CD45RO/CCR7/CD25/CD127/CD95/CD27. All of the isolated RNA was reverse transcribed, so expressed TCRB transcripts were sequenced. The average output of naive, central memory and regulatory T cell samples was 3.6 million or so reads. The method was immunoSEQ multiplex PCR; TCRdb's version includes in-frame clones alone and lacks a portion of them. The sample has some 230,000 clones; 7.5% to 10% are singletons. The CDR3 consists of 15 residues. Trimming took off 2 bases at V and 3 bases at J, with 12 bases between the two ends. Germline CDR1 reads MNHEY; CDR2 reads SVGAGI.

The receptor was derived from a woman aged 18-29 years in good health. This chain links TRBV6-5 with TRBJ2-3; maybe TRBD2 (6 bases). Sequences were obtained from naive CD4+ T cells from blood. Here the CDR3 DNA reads TGTGCCAGCAGTTACGGCGGGACGCGGACAGATACGCAGTATTTT. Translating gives CASSYGGTRTDTQYF.